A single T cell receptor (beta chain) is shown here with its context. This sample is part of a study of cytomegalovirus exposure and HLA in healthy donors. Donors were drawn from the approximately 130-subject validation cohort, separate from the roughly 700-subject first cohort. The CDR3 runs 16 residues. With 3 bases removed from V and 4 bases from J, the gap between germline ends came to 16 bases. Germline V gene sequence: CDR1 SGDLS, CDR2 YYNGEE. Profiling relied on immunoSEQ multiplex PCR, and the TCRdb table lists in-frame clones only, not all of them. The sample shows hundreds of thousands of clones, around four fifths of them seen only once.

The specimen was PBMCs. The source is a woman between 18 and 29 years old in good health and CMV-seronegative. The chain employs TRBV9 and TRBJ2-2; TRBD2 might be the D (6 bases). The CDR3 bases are TGTGCCAGCAGCGCCAGACCCCTGGGAGGCACCGGGGAGCTGTTTTTT. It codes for CASSARPLGGTGELFF.